The sample holds many counts of the clone carrying this TCR beta chain. Its antigen is still unknown. The sample belongs to a study of T-cell reconstitution after alpha-beta-depleted transplantation in children. The study, taken as a whole, reports: At one year after transplant, newly produced T cells mostly accounted for T-cell counts and diversity.

A library of TCRbeta sequences, prepared with unique molecular identifiers, was generated. TCRdb recomputed calls from the PCR reads with MiXCR, one row per CDR3 protein. The sample has hundreds of thousands of distinct CDR3 sequences, just under 8.5% seen once. The length of the CDR3 is 13 residues. The V gene lost 5 bases and the J gene lost 2 bases, with 10 bases spanning the gap. The V gene's germline CDR1 is SEHNR and CDR2 FQNEAQ (reference sequence). This chain links TRBV7-9 with TRBJ2-7; D might be TRBD2 (6 bases). This clonotype originated in a male patient between 10 and 17 years old who had a stem cell transplant for acute lymphoblastic leukemia, so the T cells may come from the graft donor. The sample in question was PBMCs, mostly from graft donor cells, obtained 180 days after TCRalphabeta/CD19-depleted stem cell transplant. The CDR3, as DNA: TGTGCCAGCAGCGGACTAACGACCTACGAGCAGTACTTC. Translated: CASSGLTTYEQYF.